The present entry profiles one T cell receptor (beta chain) with its context. Its antigen is still unknown. This specimen belongs to a study of cytomegalovirus exposure and HLA in healthy donors. Amplification used 60 Vbeta primers and 13 Jbeta primers. Only in-frame clones appear in the TCRdb table, and some are missing; sequencing was by immunoSEQ multiplex PCR. Of about 140,000 clones listed, around 82% were seen once; the top ten hold over 6.5%. Whole-study results and caveats: It was reportedly the case that the classifier diagnosed cytomegalovirus status with high specificity and sensitivity.

This clonotype was sampled from a man aged 35-49 years in good health and CMV-seropositive. Source material: PBMCs.

The CDR3 DNA reads as TGTGCCACCCGGCGCGGGGGGATCAACACTGAAGCTTTCTTT. This codes for CATRRGGINTEAFF. The chain uses TRBV19 and TRBJ1-1; perhaps TRBD1 as D (5 bases). Trimming shortened V by 10 bases and J by 2 bases, and 17 bases separated the two germline ends. There are 14 residues in the CDR3. CDR1 and CDR2 (germline): LNHDA, SQIVND (reference sequence).